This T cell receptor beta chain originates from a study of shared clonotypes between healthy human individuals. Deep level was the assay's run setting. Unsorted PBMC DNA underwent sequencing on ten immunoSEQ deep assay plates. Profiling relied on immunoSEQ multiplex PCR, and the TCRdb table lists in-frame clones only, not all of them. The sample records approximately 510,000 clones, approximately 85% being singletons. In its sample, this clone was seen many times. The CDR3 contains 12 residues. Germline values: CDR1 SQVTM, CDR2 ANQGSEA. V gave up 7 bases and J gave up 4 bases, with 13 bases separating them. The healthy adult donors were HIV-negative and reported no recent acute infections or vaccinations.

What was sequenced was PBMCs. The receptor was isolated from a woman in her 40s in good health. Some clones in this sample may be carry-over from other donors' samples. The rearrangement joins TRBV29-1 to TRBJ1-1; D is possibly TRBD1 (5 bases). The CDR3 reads CSAEQETTEAFF. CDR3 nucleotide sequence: TGCAGCGCCGAACAGGAGACCACTGAAGCTTTCTTT. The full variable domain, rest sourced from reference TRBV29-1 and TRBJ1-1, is SAVISQKPSRDICQRGTSLTIQCQVDSQVTMMFWYRQQPGQSLTLIATANQGSEATYESGFVIDKFPISRPNLTFSTLTVSNMSPEDSSIYLCSAEQETTEAFFGQGTRLTVV.